The source of this TCR beta chain is a study of multiple sclerosis patients with progressive multifocal leukoencephalopathy. Findings and caveats of the study: Expanded clones at PML onset predated and persisted through natalizumab therapy.

Described time point: about 13 months of natalizumab therapy. All PML patients were female, and all patients had earlier interferon beta. At 6 months of natalizumab came T1, and at 12 months came T2. Spiked into each PCR were synthetic inline TR CDR3 controls of all V-J pairings. Repertoires were generated with immunoSEQ multiplex PCR, while TCRdb's copy carries only in-frame clones and drops some. Of 20,000 to 30,000 clones listed, 85% to 95% are singletons. With regard to this clone: Its antigen remains unidentified.

Germline loops: CDR1 SEHNR, CDR2 FQNEAQ (reference sequence). The CDR3 contains 15 residues. Trimming took off 6 bases at V and 0 bases at J, with 11 bases between the two ends. This specimen consisted of PBMCs, obtained from a patient treated with natalizumab. The receptor's source is a man aged 25-40 years with multiple sclerosis. The chain joins TRBV7-9 to TRBJ2-2; D is possibly TRBD2 (5 bases). The CDR3 is CASRWTAANTGELFF. The CDR3 nucleotides are TGTGCCAGCAGGTGGACTGCAGCGAACACCGGGGAGCTGTTTTTT.